This record concerns one T cell receptor (beta chain) sequence. What it binds is not known. It was with a sample-barcoded 5' primer and a J-beta primer mix that a second PCR of about 7 to 12 cycles was run. TCRdb fed the 5' RACE reads into MiXCR, producing one record per CDR3 protein. The table shows 550,000 to 750,000 distinct CDR3 sequences, with roughly 21% occurring only once. Caucasian, healthy and from Russia, the donors were aged between about 6 and 100. This record belongs to a study of blood T cells in healthy people across ages. Trimming stripped 6 bases from V and 0 bases from J, with 15 bases between. The CDR3 loop spans 15 amino acids. Study results and caveats: Getting older went along with TCR beta diversity per million T cells dropping roughly linearly. Diversity was estimated from one million T cells, and these estimates were considered underestimates. Unsorted PBMCs blocked a conclusive comparison of naive and antigen-experienced cells.

The clonotype comes from an older man in good health. The chain uses TRBV12-3 or TRBV12-4 and TRBJ2-7; D perhaps matches TRBD1 (6 bases). The specimen sequenced was blood. The CDR3 bases are TGTGCCAGCAGCATGCCAGGGGTGCCCTCCTACGAGCAGTACTTC. This translates into CASSMPGVPSYEQYF.